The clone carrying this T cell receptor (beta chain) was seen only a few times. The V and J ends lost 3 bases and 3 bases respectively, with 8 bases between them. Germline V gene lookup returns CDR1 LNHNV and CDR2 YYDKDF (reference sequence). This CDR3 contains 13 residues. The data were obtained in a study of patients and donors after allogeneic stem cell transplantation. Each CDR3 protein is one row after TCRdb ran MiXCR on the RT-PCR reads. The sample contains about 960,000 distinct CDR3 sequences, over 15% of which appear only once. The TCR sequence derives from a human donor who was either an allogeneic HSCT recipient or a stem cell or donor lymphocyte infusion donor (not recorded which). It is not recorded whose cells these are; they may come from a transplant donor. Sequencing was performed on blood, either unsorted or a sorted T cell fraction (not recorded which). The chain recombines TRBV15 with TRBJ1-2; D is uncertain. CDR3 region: CATSSAADYGYTF. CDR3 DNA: TGTGCCACCAGCAGTGCAGCCGACTATGGCTACACCTTC.